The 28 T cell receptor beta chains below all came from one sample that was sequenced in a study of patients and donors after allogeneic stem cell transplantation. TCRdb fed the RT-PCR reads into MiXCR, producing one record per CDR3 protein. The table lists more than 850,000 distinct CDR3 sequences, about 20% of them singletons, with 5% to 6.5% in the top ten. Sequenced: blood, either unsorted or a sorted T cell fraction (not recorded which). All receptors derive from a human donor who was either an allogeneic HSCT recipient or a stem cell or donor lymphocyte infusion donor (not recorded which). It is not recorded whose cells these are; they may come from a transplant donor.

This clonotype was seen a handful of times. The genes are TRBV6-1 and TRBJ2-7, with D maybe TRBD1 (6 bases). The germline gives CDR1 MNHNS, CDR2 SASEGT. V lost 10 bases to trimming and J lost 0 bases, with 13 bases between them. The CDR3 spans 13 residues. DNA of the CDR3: TGTGCCACTGGACGGGACACCTCCTACGAGCAGTACTTC. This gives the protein CATGRDTSYEQYF.

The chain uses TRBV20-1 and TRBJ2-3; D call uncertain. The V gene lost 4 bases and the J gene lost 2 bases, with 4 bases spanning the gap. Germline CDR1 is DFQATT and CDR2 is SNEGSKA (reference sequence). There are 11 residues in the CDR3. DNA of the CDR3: TGCAGTGCTACTTACACAGATACGCAGTATTTT. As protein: CSATYTDTQYF.

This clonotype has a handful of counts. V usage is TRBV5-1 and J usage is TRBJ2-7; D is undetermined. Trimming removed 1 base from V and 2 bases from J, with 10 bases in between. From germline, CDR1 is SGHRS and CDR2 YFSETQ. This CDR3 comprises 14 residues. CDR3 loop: CASSLLYGAYEQYF. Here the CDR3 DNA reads TGCGCCAGCAGCTTGCTCTACGGAGCCTACGAGCAGTACTTC.

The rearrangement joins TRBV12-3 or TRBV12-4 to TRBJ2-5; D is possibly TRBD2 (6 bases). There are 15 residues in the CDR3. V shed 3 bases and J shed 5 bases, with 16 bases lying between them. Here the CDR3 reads CASSFRGVMSETQYF. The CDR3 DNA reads TGTGCCAGCAGTTTTCGCGGGGTCATGTCGGAGACCCAGTACTTC.

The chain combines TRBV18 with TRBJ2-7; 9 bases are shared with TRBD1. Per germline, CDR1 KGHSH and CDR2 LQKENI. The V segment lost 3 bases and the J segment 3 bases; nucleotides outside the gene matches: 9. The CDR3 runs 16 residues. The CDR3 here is CASSPTAGTGFYEQYF. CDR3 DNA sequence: TGTGCCAGCTCACCTACCGCCGGGACAGGGTTCTACGAGCAGTACTTC.

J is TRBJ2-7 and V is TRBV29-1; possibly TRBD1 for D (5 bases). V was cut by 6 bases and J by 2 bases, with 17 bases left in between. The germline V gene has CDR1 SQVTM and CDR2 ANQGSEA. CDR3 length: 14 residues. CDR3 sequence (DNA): TGCAGCGTCGCCAGACAGCTCCAGACCTACGAGCAGTACTTC. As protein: CSVARQLQTYEQYF.

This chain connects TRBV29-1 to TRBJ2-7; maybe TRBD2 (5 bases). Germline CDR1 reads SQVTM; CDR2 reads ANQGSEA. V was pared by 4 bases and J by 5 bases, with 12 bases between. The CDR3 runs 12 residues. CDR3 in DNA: TGCAGCGTTGGGTGGGGAGAGGACGAGCAGTACTTC. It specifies CSVGWGEDEQYF.

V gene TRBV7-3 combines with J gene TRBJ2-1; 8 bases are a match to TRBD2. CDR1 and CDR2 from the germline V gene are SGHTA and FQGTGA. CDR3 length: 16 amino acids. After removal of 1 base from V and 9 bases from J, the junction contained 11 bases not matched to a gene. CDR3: CASSLNGGAQIGEQFF. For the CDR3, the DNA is TGTGCCAGCAGCTTAAACGGGGGGGCCCAGATCGGTGAGCAGTTCTTC. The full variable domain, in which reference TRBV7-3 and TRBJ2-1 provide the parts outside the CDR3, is GAGVSQTPSNKVTEKGKYVELRCDPISGHTALYWYRQSLGQGPEFLIYFQGTGAADDSGLPNDRFFAVRPEGSVSTLKIQRTERGDSAVYLCASSLNGGAQIGEQFFGPGTRLTVL.

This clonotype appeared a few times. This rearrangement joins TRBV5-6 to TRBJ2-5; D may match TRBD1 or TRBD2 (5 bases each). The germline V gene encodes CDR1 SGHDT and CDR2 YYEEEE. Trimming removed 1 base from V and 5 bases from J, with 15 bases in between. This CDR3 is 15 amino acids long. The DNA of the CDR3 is TGTGCCAGCAGCTTGTTGTCAGGGAGTTTGGAGACCCAGTACTTC. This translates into CASSLLSGSLETQYF.

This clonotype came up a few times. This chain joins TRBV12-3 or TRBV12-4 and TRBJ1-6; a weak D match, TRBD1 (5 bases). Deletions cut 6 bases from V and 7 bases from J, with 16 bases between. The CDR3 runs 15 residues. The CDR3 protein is CASSRRQRVNSPLHF. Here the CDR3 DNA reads TGTGCCAGCAGCCGACGACAGAGGGTAAATTCACCCCTCCACTTT.

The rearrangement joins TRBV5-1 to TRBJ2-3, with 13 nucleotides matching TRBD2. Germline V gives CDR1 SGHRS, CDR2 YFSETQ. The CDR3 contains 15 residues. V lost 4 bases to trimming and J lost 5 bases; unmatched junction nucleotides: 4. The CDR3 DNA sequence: TGCGCCAGCAGCGAGGGACTAGCGGGGAGAGATACGCAGTATTTT. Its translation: CASSEGLAGRDTQYF.

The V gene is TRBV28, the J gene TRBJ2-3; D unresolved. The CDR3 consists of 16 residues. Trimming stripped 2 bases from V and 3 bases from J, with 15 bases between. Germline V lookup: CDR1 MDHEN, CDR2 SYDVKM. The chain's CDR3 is CASSLGRPGLTDTQYF. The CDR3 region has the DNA TGTGCCAGCAGTTTAGGACGGCCTGGATTAACAGATACGCAGTATTTT.

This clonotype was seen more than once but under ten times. CDR3 sequence: CASSTRPQGTYEQYF. CDR3 in DNA: TGTGCCAGCAGCACTCGGCCACAGGGTACCTACGAGCAGTACTTC. The rearrangement joins TRBV9 to TRBJ2-7; D is possibly TRBD1 (6 bases). V lost 4 bases, J lost 2 bases, and 16 bases lay in between. This CDR3 region has 15 residues. CDR1 is SGDLS and CDR2 is YYNGEE in the germline V gene.

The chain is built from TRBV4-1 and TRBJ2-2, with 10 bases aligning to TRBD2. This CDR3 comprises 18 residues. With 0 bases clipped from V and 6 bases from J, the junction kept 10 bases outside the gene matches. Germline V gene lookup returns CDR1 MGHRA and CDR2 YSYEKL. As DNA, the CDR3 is TGCGCCAGCAGCCAAGAAACCGCTAGCGGGAGTGATGCCGGGGAGCTGTTTTTT. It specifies CASSQETASGSDAGELFF.

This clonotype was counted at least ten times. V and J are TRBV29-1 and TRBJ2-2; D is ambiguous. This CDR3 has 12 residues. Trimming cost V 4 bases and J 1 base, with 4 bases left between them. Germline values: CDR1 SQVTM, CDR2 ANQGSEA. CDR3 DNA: TGCAGCGTTGTGCGGAACACCGGGGAGCTGTTTTTT. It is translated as CSVVRNTGELFF.

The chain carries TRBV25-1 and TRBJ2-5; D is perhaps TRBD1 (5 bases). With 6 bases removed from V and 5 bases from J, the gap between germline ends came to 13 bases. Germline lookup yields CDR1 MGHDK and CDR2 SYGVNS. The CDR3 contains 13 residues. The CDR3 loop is CASRSAGLETQYF. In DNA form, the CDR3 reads TGTGCCAGCAGATCCGCAGGGCTCGAGACCCAGTACTTC.

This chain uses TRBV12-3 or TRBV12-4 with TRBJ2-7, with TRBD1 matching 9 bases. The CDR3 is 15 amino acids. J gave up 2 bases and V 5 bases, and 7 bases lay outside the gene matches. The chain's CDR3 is CASSGTGTLTYEQYF. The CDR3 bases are TGTGCCAGCAGTGGGACAGGGACACTAACCTACGAGCAGTACTTC.

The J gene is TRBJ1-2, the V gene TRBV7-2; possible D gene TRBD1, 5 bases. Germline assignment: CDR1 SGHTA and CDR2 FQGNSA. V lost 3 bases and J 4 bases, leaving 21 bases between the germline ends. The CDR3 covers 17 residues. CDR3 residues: CASSLETGTLVGYGYTF. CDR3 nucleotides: TGTGCCAGCAGCTTGGAAACCGGGACGCTGGTGGGCTATGGCTACACCTTC.

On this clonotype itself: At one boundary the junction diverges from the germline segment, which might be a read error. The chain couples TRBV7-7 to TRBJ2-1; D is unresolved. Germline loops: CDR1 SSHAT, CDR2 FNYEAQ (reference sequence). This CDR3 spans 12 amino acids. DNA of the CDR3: TGTGCTAGCAGCCCCGATTCGGATGAGCAGTTCTTC. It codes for CASSPDSDEQFF.

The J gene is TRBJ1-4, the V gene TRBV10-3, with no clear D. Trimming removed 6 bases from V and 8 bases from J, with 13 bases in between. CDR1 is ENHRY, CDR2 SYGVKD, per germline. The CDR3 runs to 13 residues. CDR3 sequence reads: CAIRRTAPEKLFF. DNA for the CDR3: TGTGCCATCAGGAGGACGGCCCCGGAAAAACTGTTTTTT.

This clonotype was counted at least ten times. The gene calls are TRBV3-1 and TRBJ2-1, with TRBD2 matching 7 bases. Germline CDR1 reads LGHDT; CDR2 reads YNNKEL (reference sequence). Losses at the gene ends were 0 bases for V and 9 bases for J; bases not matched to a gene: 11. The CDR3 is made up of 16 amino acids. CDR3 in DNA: TGTGCCAGCAGCCAAGAGGCTAGCGGAGCCCTTAGTGAGCAGTTCTTC. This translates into CASSQEASGALSEQFF.

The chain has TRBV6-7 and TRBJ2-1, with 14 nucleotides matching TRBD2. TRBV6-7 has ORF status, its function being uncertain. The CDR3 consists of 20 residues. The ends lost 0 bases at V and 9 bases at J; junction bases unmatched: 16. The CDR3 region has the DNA TGTGCCAGCAGTTACTCGATGACCACCGGGACTAGCGGGAGTGGGGGTGAGCAGTTCTTC. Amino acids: CASSYSMTTGTSGSGGEQFF.

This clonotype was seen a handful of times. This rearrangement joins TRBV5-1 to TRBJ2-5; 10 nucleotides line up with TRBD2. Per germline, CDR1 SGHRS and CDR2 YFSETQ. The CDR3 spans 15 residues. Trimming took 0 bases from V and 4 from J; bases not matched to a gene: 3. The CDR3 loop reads CASSLERGGSETQYF. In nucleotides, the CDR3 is TGCGCCAGCAGCTTGGAGCGGGGGGGATCAGAGACCCAGTACTTC. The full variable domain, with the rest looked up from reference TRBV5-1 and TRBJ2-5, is KAGVTQTPRYLIKTRGQQVTLSCSPISGHRSVSWYQQTPGQGLQFLFEYFSETQRNKGNFPGRFSGRQFSNSRSEMNVSTLELGDSALYLCASSLERGGSETQYFGPGTRLLVL.

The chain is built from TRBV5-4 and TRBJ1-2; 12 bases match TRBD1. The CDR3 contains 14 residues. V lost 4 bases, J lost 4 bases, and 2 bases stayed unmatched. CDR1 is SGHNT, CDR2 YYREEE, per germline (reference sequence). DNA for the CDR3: TGTGCCAGCAGCGGGGACAGGGGGCTCTATGGCTACACCTTC. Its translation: CASSGDRGLYGYTF.

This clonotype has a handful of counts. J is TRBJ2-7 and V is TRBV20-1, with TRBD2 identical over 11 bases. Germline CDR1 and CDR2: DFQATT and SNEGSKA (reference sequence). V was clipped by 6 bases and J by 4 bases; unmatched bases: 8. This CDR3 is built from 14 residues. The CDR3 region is CSAKETSGKYEQYF. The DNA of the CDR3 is TGCAGTGCCAAAGAGACTAGCGGGAAATACGAGCAGTACTTC.

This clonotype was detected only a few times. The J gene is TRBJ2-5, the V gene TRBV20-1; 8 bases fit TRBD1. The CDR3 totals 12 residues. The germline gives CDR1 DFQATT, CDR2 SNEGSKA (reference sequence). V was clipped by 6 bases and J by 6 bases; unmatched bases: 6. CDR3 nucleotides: TGCAGTGCGTACCAGGGGGCACAGACCCAGTACTTC. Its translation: CSAYQGAQTQYF.

CDR3 sequence: CASSWNSDTQYF. The CDR3 DNA follows: TGTGCCAGCAGTTGGAACTCAGATACGCAGTATTTT. The gene calls are TRBV12-3 or TRBV12-4 and TRBJ2-3; no firm D call. The CDR3 is 12 amino acids. V gave up 4 bases and J gave up 4 bases, with 6 bases separating them.

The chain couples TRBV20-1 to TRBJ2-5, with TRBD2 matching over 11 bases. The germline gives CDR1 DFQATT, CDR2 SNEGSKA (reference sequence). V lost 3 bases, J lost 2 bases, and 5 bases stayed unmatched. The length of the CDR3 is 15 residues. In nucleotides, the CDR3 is TGCAGTGCTAGTGCGCTAGCGGGGGGACAAGAGACCCAGTACTTC. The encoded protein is CSASALAGGQETQYF.